This T cell receptor (beta chain) was found in a study of read filtering for tumor transcriptome and immune sequencing (dated by TCRdb to the early 2020s). Some background on the complete study: The cohort had around 18 male and approximately 13 female patients with a mean age of about 66 years, ranging from about 40 to 85. One of the main goals was to work out a read-filtering strategy for immune repertoire data, in particular whether clonotypes backed by only a single read should be removed. TCR-region mapped reads per sample ranged from about 4 to 10.27 million with IR-seq versus only about 85 to 1,300 with RNA-seq. Under revised international staging, 8 or 9 patients fell into R-ISS I, more than 15 into R-ISS II and about seven into R-ISS III. After DNase treatment, whole-transcriptome libraries were prepared with the TruSeq RNA Access Library Prep Kit. Using the same bone marrow samples, the study compared TCR repertoires obtained by targeted immune repertoire sequencing with those obtained by bulk whole-transcriptome sequencing. The research as a whole found: Single-read clonotypes made up roughly 82% of clonotypes but about 3.3% of total reads in IR-seq, and less than 75% of clonotypes and 40% to 45% of reads in RNA-seq. Removing single-read clonotypes increased the correlation between IR-seq and RNA-seq shared clonotype proportions. Compared with RNA-seq, IR-seq captured clonotypes at much greater depth and more reliably, and a smaller IR-seq throughput was enough to identify most of the shared clonotypes. The sorted CD138-negative fraction was composed of a mixed bone marrow immune population rather than of purified T cells.

Bone marrow was sampled from every patient at the time of active disease. Isolation of bone marrow mononuclear cells was performed by Ficoll-Hypaque density gradient centrifugation. To remove myeloma plasma cells, the cells were labeled with CD138 magnetic microbeads on a MACS separator, and CD138-negative cells were then collected by negative selection. Flow cytometry on an Attune NxT with CD138 antibodies was used to check the purity of the isolated cells. TRIzol reagent was used to extract total RNA, which was then quantified with a NanoDrop spectrophotometer. Paired RNA-seq and IR-seq were performed on each patient's CD138-negative bone marrow sample. A distance of 15 bases separates the germline ends of V and J, which lose 6 bases and 0 bases respectively. The CDR3 has 15 amino acids, counting the end cysteine and phenylalanine. Only the CDR3 DNA stays, 45 bases, in frame from base 1. According to the germline V gene, CDR1 reads SGHRS and CDR2 reads YFSETQ.

TCR libraries were constructed from 350 to 400 ng RNA using the Immunoverse kit, and molecular barcoded adaptors covering alpha/delta and beta/gamma chains were employed. The same RNA used for transcriptome sequencing was used for TCR library preparation. Sequencing of the TCR libraries was done on an Illumina HiSeq 4000 with 2 x 150 cycles. The study's processing was this. With MiXCR, TCR reads were aligned to human V, D, J and C references and assembled into CDR3 clonotypes, with quality filtering and error correction included. The tcR package in R was used to analyze clonotype counts and gene usage diversity. Raw mapping reads were checked after the RNA-seq reads had been mapped by STAR aligner version 2.5.3a onto the human GRCh37 genome. To test the effect of sequencing depth on detected clonotypes, IR-seq fastq files were randomly downsampled using Seqtk 1.3. Through fastp at Q25 and MiXCR, TCRdb rebuilt clones from the public reads, retaining in-frame beta chains. One record per CDR3 amino acid sequence lists the most common genes and DNA. What appears here as the V and J calls and clone size reflects TCRdb's work, not the paper's. This sample is represented by tens of thousands of distinct CDR3 sequences; about 15% of them were singletons. 40% to 55% of the sample goes to the ten largest clones.

There are many counts of this clonotype. Its specific antigen is unknown. No base quality values were provided; no much bigger clone lies one nucleotide off. The sequence links TRBV5-1 to TRBJ1-1, and possibly TRBD1, on 6 matching bases. The sequencing sample was made of a population of CD138-negative cells sorted from bone marrow. Per the publication, the cell subset or site label means: bone marrow mononuclear cells depleted of CD138+ plasma/myeloma cells by negative magnetic selection. The receptor was isolated from a donor at least 40 years old with multiple myeloma. The CDR3 region reads CASIRDITMNTEAFF. The nucleotides are TGCGCCAGCATCAGGGACATAACGATGAACACTGAAGCTTTCTTT.